The clone carrying this T cell receptor (beta chain) was detected many times. Germline values: CDR1 DFQATT, CDR2 SNEGSKA (reference sequence). V was shortened by 0 bases and J by 4 bases, with 15 bases between the two germline ends. CDR3 length: 15 amino acids. This sample is part of a study of early T cells in non-severe SARS-CoV-2 infection. One entry per CDR3 protein results from TCRdb running MiXCR on the 5' RACE reads. The table includes over 25,000 distinct CDR3 sequences, about 6% detected once. The chain couples TRBV20-1 to TRBJ2-5; D tentatively reads TRBD1 or TRBD2 (5 bases each). The source material was whole blood. This receptor was obtained from an adult who was a healthcare worker with PCR-confirmed SARS-CoV-2 infection or an uninfected control (not recorded which). CDR3 in DNA: TGCAGTGCTAGAGAAGCCGGCCGAGGGGCAGAGACCCAGTACTTC. It specifies CSAREAGRGAETQYF.